This TCR beta chain was sequenced for a study of beta chain features in type 1 diabetes. The whole isolated RNA underwent reverse transcription, so sequencing captured expressed TCRB transcripts. The repertoire was sequenced with immunoSEQ multiplex PCR; TCRdb's copy has only in-frame clones and lacks some. The data contain 350,000 or so clones, roughly 21% of them singletons. A word on this clone: Its antigen is unknown.

Purity exceeded 98% in all sorted populations. Study-level results: The similarity of naive, central memory and Treg TCRB repertoires appeared greater among patients than among healthy donors. Among patients with Type 1 diabetes, TCRB CDR3s were moderately but significantly shorter in every one of the four CD4+ subsets. HLA influence on TCRB rearrangement stayed unresolved here.

The sequence was obtained from a woman aged 18-29 years in good health. Sample: naive CD4+ T cells from blood.

Here the CDR3 DNA reads TGTGCCAGCAGCTTAGCCGGAGCAGATACGCAGTATTTT. Protein: CASSLAGADTQYF. The gene calls are TRBV7-9 and TRBJ2-3; no clear D. There are 13 residues in the CDR3. CDR1 is SEHNR and CDR2 is FQNEAQ in the germline V gene (reference sequence). Trimming cost V 0 bases and J 4 bases, with 5 bases left between them. Looking up the rest from reference TRBV7-9 and TRBJ2-3 gives the full variable domain: DTGVSQNPRHKITKRGQNVTFRCDPISEHNRLYWYRQTLGQGPEFLTYFQNEAQLEKSRLLSDRFSAERPKGSFSTLEIQRTEQGDSAMYLCASSLAGADTQYFGPGTRLTVL.